Listed below are T cell receptor beta chains from one sample, sequenced in a study of Graves' ophthalmopathy and Graves' hyperthyroidism. TCRdb recomputed calls from the multiplex PCR reads with MiXCR, one row per CDR3 protein. This table holds tens of thousands of distinct CDR3 sequences, less than 65% found once. The specimen sequenced was peripheral blood. The receptor source for this set is an adult man with Graves' ophthalmopathy. The CDR3 runs from the conserved cysteine through the conserved F or W. The D gene is left open where the match is weak. Clone size is stated in some rows and not others, as once, few, many or a class when expanded.

cdr3_aa: CASSWGQGATGYGYTF
cdr3_nt: TGCGCCAGCAGCTGGGGACAGGGGGCTACGGGCTATGGCTACACCTTC
clone_size: many
v_call: TRBV5-1
j_call: TRBJ1-2
d_call: TRBD1

cdr3_aa: CASSPSPKDGYTF
cdr3_nt: TGCGCCAGCAGCCCCTCGCCTAAGGATGGCTACACCTTC
clone_size: many
v_call: TRBV4-1
j_call: TRBJ1-2
d_call: NA

cdr3_aa: CASSQGLAGAGTDTQYF
cdr3_nt: TGTGCCAGCAGCCAAGGACTAGCGGGAGCGGGCACAGATACGCAGTATTTT
clone_size: NA
v_call: TRBV7-3
j_call: TRBJ2-3
d_call: TRBD2

cdr3_aa: CATSSGGLVGPDTQYF
cdr3_nt: TGTGCCACCAGCAGCGGGGGACTAGTTGGCCCAGATACGCAGTATTTT
clone_size: NA
v_call: TRBV15
j_call: TRBJ2-3
d_call: TRBD2

cdr3_aa: CSVEREPDTQYF
cdr3_nt: TGCAGCGTGGAGCGGGAGCCAGATACGCAGTATTTT
clone_size: NA
v_call: TRBV29-1
j_call: TRBJ2-3
d_call: TRBD2

cdr3_aa: CASLPDSQFYGYTF
cdr3_nt: TGTGCCAGCCTCCCGGACAGCCAATTTTATGGCTACACCTTC
clone_size: many
v_call: TRBV19
j_call: TRBJ1-2
d_call: NA

cdr3_aa: CASRLDRGGKDSNQPQHF
cdr3_nt: TGTGCCAGCAGACTGGACAGGGGCGGCAAGGATAGCAATCAGCCCCAGCATTTT
clone_size: NA
v_call: TRBV12-3/TRBV12-4
j_call: TRBJ1-5
d_call: TRBD1

cdr3_aa: CASSERLGDSTF
cdr3_nt: TGTGCCAGCAGTGAACGATTAGGGGACAGCACCTTC
clone_size: NA
v_call: TRBV6-1
j_call: TRBJ1-2
d_call: TRBD1

cdr3_aa: CASQNTGGLTEAFF
cdr3_nt: TGTGCCAGCCAGAACACAGGGGGCTTAACTGAAGCTTTCTTT
clone_size: NA
v_call: TRBV19
j_call: TRBJ1-1
d_call: TRBD1

cdr3_aa: CASSLRQGSGGYTF
cdr3_nt: TGCGCCAGCAGCCTCCGACAGGGATCAGGAGGCTACACCTTC
clone_size: NA
v_call: TRBV4-1
j_call: TRBJ1-2
d_call: TRBD1

cdr3_aa: CASSPGQGGDTQYF
cdr3_nt: TGTGCCAGCAGCCCAGGACAGGGCGGAGATACGCAGTATTTT
clone_size: once
v_call: TRBV7-9
j_call: TRBJ2-3
d_call: TRBD1

cdr3_aa: CASRLNLTSGGYKETQYF
cdr3_nt: TGTGCCAGCAGACTTAACTTGACTAGCGGGGGGTACAAAGAGACCCAGTACTTC
clone_size: NA
v_call: TRBV11-1
j_call: TRBJ2-5
d_call: TRBD2

cdr3_aa: CASSEARQGTDTQYF
cdr3_nt: TGCGCCAGCTCTGAGGCTAGACAGGGCACAGATACGCAGTATTTT
clone_size: NA
v_call: TRBV10-2
j_call: TRBJ2-3
d_call: NA

cdr3_aa: CASSLGGATEAFF
cdr3_nt: TGTGCCAGCAGTTTGGGTGGGGCCACTGAAGCTTTCTTT
clone_size: few
v_call: TRBV27
j_call: TRBJ1-1
d_call: NA

cdr3_aa: CASSVSSGFYEKYF
cdr3_nt: TGTGCCAGTAGTGTCTCCTCCGGTTTCTACGAGAAGTACTTC
clone_size: NA
v_call: TRBV19
j_call: TRBJ2-7
d_call: NA

cdr3_aa: CASSLSLGAPYEQYF
cdr3_nt: TGTGCCAGCAGTTTAAGCTTGGGGGCTCCCTACGAGCAGTACTTC
clone_size: many
v_call: TRBV12-3/TRBV12-4
j_call: TRBJ2-7
d_call: NA

cdr3_aa: CASSKGGGAFEQYF
cdr3_nt: TGTGCCAGCAGCAAGGGCGGGGGCGCATTCGAGCAGTACTTC
clone_size: many
v_call: TRBV28
j_call: TRBJ2-7
d_call: NA

cdr3_aa: CASSLTGTSTNTIYF
cdr3_nt: TGTGCCAGCAGCCTAACCGGGACCTCCACAAACACCATATATTTT
clone_size: NA
v_call: TRBV5-4
j_call: TRBJ1-3
d_call: NA

cdr3_aa: CSALKGLGLDEQYF
cdr3_nt: TGCAGTGCGTTGAAGGGGTTAGGCCTTGACGAGCAGTACTTC
clone_size: NA
v_call: TRBV20-1
j_call: TRBJ2-7
d_call: NA

cdr3_aa: CSPGLAGSTDTQYF
cdr3_nt: TGCAGCCCCGGACTAGCGGGATCCACAGATACGCAGTATTTT
clone_size: NA
v_call: TRBV20-1
j_call: TRBJ2-3
d_call: TRBD2